This T cell receptor beta chain was found in a study of blood T cell repertoires in COVID-19 (TCRdb year 2020). Context from the whole study: Samples covering the acute and convalescent phases of COVID-19 were provided by collaborators in the United States, Italy and Spain. Sample metadata almost always included a de-identified subject ID, COVID-19 status, age in years and sex. Deeply sampled blood TCRbeta repertoires from subjects exposed to, actively infected with, or recovered from COVID-19 were included in the dataset. HLA class I and class II types, where available, came from metadata supplied by the sample provider rather than from assay-based typing. The repertoires were made available in a free public database intended to serve as a resource for research on the immune response to SARS-CoV-2. The material from the prospective study consisted of cDNA or gDNA derived from T cells, B-cell-depleted T cells, or PBMCs. Samples were obtained from the ongoing ImmuneRACE study (first 160 participants) and from about 1,300 subjects provided by 6 global collaborators.

Beyond this particular receptor, the publication reports: The amount of clinical and demographic metadata varied by source and participant and was provided uncurated.

TCRbeta CDR3 regions were amplified from genomic DNA using the immunoSEQ Assay, a bias-controlled multiplex PCR. On the authors' methods: Nucleated cell counts per sample were estimated from amplification of reference gene primers within the assay. To quantify the absolute abundance of each unique TCRbeta CDR3 rearrangement, sequence reads were collapsed and filtered. For each sample, productive Simpson clonality was calculated by taking the square root of Simpson's diversity index across productive rearrangements. Imported from immuneACCESS, the table was reduced by TCRdb to in-frame sequences with V and J called. These copies leave out some clones; in studies compared against another copy, an unresolved V gene accounts for under half, and the cause of the remainder is not known. That table furnishes V, J and clone size, whereas the DNA furnished D and trimming. Here the sample has about 250,000 clones; around 85% occur a single time. The leading ten clones occupy approximately 5.1% of the sample.

Based on the germline V gene (reference sequence), the CDR1 and CDR2 sequences are LNHDA and SQIVND. There are 14 amino acids in the CDR3, from cysteine to phenylalanine inclusive. Only CDR3 DNA remains: 42 bases, in frame from the first base. The junction shows trimming of 2 bases on V and 9 bases on J, plus 16 bases between the germline ends. As to this clone: It has no known antigen specificity. The input lacks base qualities; no much larger clone sits a single base away.

Whole blood was collected in K2EDTA tubes by collaborating institutions according to the institutions' own protocols. Collaborator samples were shipped for TCRbeta analysis as frozen whole blood, isolated PBMCs, or DNA extracted from either sample type. The chain was built from TRBV19 and TRBJ1-1; TRBD1 is a possible D gene, resting on 6 matching bases. Sequencing was performed on peripheral blood. The sequence came from a man aged 45-60 years with active or convalescent COVID-19. The CDR3 reads CASSISTGFVQAFF. The nucleotide sequence is TGTGCCAGTAGTATATCCACAGGGTTCGTCCAAGCTTTCTTT.